These 14 T cell receptor beta chains share one sample of origin, sequenced in a study of blood T cell repertoires in COVID-19. Clones were sequenced by immunoSEQ multiplex PCR, and TCRdb holds only the in-frame ones, with some missing. The sample yields some 110,000 clones, roughly 90% seen once. Input material: peripheral blood. The receptors derive from a middle-aged man with COVID-19, enrolled during active disease.

This clone has more than one count but fewer than ten. The gene calls are TRBV6-5 and TRBJ2-1; D gene ambiguous. The CDR3 consists of 12 residues. The V and J ends lost 6 bases and 3 bases respectively, with 6 bases between them. CDR1 is MNHEY and CDR2 is SVGAGI in the germline V gene. CDR3 coding DNA: TGTGCCAGCAGGAACAGCTACAATGAGCAGTTCTTC. It codes for CASRNSYNEQFF.

This clone was seen only a few times. This chain's CDR3 is CSVCPGTGRGTGELFF. The CDR3 region has the DNA TGCAGCGTCTGTCCCGGGACAGGGCGGGGCACCGGGGAGCTGTTTTTT. The chain employs TRBV29-1 and TRBJ2-2; 9 nucleotides align to TRBD1. From germline, CDR1 is SQVTM and CDR2 ANQGSEA. Unmatched junction bases numbered 12, after V lost 6 bases and J lost 4 bases. This CDR3 comprises 16 residues.

This clone was seen only once. V is TRBV13 and J is TRBJ2-5; no clear D. From germline, CDR1 is PRHDT and CDR2 FYEKMQ (reference sequence). Trimming pared 4 bases from V and 5 bases from J, leaving 14 bases between. The CDR3 is 14 residues long. The CDR3 nucleotides are TGTGCCAGCAGCTCTCCGGCCTCTAGTGAGACCCAGTACTTC. It encodes CASSSPASSETQYF.

The rearrangement uses TRBV2 and TRBJ2-4; 7 bases agree with TRBD2. Per germline, CDR1 SNHLY and CDR2 FYNNEI. CDR3 size: 18 residues. V dropped 1 base and J dropped 7; count of bases not matched to a gene: 16. The CDR3 region has the DNA TGTGCCAGCAGTGAAGGGGACCTAGCGGCGGGAGCGGATAACATTCAGTACTTC. Translation gives CASSEGDLAAGADNIQYF.

The chain carries TRBV11-2 and TRBJ1-1, with 11 nucleotides matching TRBD1. Germline-derived CDR1 and CDR2 are SGHAT and FQNNGV. V lost 5 bases to trimming and J lost 11 bases; unmatched junction nucleotides: 4. CDR3 length equals 12 residues. CDR3 in amino acids: CASSADRGLAFF. The CDR3 coding sequence is TGTGCCAGCAGCGCGGACAGGGGGCTTGCTTTCTTT. The entire variable domain, with the rest obtained from reference TRBV11-2 and TRBJ1-1, is as follows: EAGVAQSPRYKIIEKRQSVAFWCNPISGHATLYWYQQILGQGPKLLIQFQNNGVVDDSQLPKDRFSAERLKGVDSTLKIQPAKLEDSAVYLCASSADRGLAFFGQGTRLTVV.

The rearrangement uses TRBV6-5 and TRBJ1-5; 9 positions match TRBD1. The V segment lost 10 bases and the J segment 8 bases; nucleotides outside the gene matches: 6. The CDR3 has 12 amino acids. The germline V gene has CDR1 MNHEY and CDR2 SVGAGI. In nucleotides, the CDR3 is TGTGCCACCGGGACAGGGATTAAGCCCCAGCATTTT. As protein: CATGTGIKPQHF.

The rearrangement joins TRBV24-1 to TRBJ2-2; tentatively, D is TRBD2 (5 bases). The germline V gene encodes CDR1 KGHDR and CDR2 SFDVKD. Between the trimmed V and J ends, which lost 5 bases and 9 bases, there was a span of 6 bases. CDR3 length: 11 amino acids. CDR3 region: CATSGGRELFF. The CDR3 coding sequence is TGTGCCACCAGTGGAGGGAGGGAGCTGTTTTTT.

This clone has only one observation. The chain employs TRBV6-1 and TRBJ1-6; D remains ambiguous. CDR1 MNHNS and CDR2 SASEGT come from the germline V gene. The CDR3 has 14 amino acids. Trimming shortened V by 2 bases and J by 9 bases, and 11 bases separated the two germline ends. The CDR3 spells CASSENGRGSPLHF. The CDR3 region has the DNA TGTGCCAGCAGTGAAAACGGCCGAGGTTCACCCCTCCACTTT.

The V and J genes are TRBV29-1 and TRBJ2-5, with TRBD1 identical over 9 bases. CDR1 is SQVTM and CDR2 is ANQGSEA in the germline V gene. The CDR3 is 14 residues long. With V trimmed by 6 bases and J by 5 bases, 10 bases remained unmatched. Written as DNA, the CDR3 is TGCAGCGTAGAGCCCGGGACAGGGAAGGAGACCCAGTACTTC. This gives the protein CSVEPGTGKETQYF.

DNA of the CDR3: TGTGCCAGCAGCTCCACAGAGAACACTGAAGCTTTCTTT. Translation: CASSSTENTEAFF. This chain links TRBV7-9 with TRBJ1-1; D is unresolved. Looked up from germline, CDR1 is SEHNR and CDR2 is FQNEAQ (reference sequence). Trimming shortened V by 4 bases and J by 1 base, and 7 bases separated the two germline ends. The CDR3 runs to 13 residues.

This clone was observed once. V and J are TRBV11-2 and TRBJ2-7, with TRBD2 matching 9 bases. The CDR3 sequence is 17 residues long. The V gene end was trimmed by 5 bases and the J gene end by 5 bases; junction bases not matched to a gene: 16. Germline V gene sequence: CDR1 SGHAT, CDR2 FQNNGV. CDR3 residues: CASSRTPFKAGGHEQYV. CDR3 sequence (DNA): TGTGCCAGCAGCCGAACCCCATTTAAAGCGGGAGGCCACGAGCAGTACGTC.

The rearrangement joins TRBV7-9 to TRBJ1-2, with no clear D. Trimming pared 0 bases from V and 14 bases from J, leaving 13 bases between. This CDR3 has 12 residues. CDR1 SEHNR and CDR2 FQNEAQ come from the germline V gene (reference sequence). The CDR3: CASSLALRGRTF. The CDR3, as DNA: TGTGCCAGCAGCTTAGCTCTCAGAGGCCGAACCTTC.

The J gene is TRBJ2-1, the V gene TRBV15; TRBD1 might be the D (6 bases). This CDR3 has 14 residues. The germline V gene has CDR1 LNHNV and CDR2 YYDKDF (reference sequence). V was shortened by 0 bases and J by 7 bases, with 10 bases between the two germline ends. The CDR3 nucleotides read TGTGCCACCAGCAGAGAAGGGGGATGGAATGAGCAGTTCTTC. It yields the protein CATSREGGWNEQFF.

V usage is TRBV6-1 and J usage is TRBJ2-7; D ambiguous. CDR3 length equals 11 residues. The V gene lost 3 bases and the J gene lost 4 bases, with 4 bases spanning the gap. Germline V gene lookup returns CDR1 MNHNS and CDR2 SASEGT. The CDR3 reads CASSDLYEQYV. In DNA form, the CDR3 reads TGTGCCAGCAGTGACCTATACGAGCAGTACGTC.